This TCR beta chain was recovered during a study of regulatory T cells in long-lasting Graves disease. Whole-study findings and limits: TCR diversity was lower in persistent Graves' patients than in newly diagnosed ones.

This sample's time point: newly diagnosed GD, antithyroid drugs for less than 3 months. Extracted PBMC RNA gave rise to the TCR library. As concerns this clonotype: What it binds is not known.

Unmatched junction bases numbered 3, after V lost 0 bases and J lost 4 bases. The CDR3 extends over 16 amino acids. Germline CDR1 is SGHRS and CDR2 is YFSETQ. Building the TCR beta libraries relied on iRepertoire HTBI primers, and CDR3 regions underwent Arm-PCR. TCRdb re-called the multiplex PCR reads with MiXCR, one entry per CDR3 protein. The data contain about 430,000 distinct CDR3 sequences, about 15% of them singletons. This same sample was also part of a study on T cells in Graves' hyperthyroidism and ophthalmopathy. This second study notes: Graves' hyperthyroidism was deemed stable absent ophthalmopathy progression within 18 months.

The sequencing here drew on peripheral blood mononuclear cells (PBMCs), taken at new diagnosis, from a patient treated with antithyroid drugs. This receptor was taken from a middle-aged woman with Graves disease. The chain has TRBV5-1 and TRBJ2-2; 10 nucleotides agree with TRBD2. The CDR3 loop reads CASSLGLAGVTGELFF. CDR3 bases: TGCGCCAGCAGCTTGGGGCTAGCGGGAGTCACCGGGGAGCTGTTTTTT.